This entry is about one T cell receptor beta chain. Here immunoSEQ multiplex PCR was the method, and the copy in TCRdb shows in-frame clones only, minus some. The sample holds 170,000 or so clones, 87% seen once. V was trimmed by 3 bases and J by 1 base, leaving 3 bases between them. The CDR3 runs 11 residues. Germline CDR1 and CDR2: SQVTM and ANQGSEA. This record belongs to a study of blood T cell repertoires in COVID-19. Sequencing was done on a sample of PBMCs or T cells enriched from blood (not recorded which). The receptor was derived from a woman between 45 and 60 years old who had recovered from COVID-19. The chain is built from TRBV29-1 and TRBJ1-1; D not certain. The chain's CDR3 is CSVDGNTEAFF. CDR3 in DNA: TGCAGCGTTGACGGGAACACTGAAGCTTTCTTT. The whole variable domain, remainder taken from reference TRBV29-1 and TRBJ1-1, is SAVISQKPSRDICQRGTSLTIQCQVDSQVTMMFWYRQQPGQSLTLIATANQGSEATYESGFVIDKFPISRPNLTFSTLTVSNMSPEDSSIYLCSVDGNTEAFFGQGTRLTVV.